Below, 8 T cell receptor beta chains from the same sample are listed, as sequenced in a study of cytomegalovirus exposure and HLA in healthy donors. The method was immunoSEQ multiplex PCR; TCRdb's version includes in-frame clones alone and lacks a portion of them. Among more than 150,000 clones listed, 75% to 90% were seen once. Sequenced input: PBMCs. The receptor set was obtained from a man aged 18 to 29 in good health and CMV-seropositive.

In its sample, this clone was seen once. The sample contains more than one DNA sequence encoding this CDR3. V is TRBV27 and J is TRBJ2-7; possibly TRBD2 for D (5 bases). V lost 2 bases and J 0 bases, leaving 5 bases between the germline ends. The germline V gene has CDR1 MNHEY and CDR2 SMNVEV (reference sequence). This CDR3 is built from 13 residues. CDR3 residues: CASSLTSSYEQYF. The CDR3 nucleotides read TGTGCCAGCAGTTTAACTAGCTCCTACGAGCAGTACTTC.

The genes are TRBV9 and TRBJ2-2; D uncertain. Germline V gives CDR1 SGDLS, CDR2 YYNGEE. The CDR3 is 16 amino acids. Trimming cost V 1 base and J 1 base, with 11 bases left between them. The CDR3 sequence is CASSVWSGWNTGELFF. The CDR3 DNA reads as TGTGCCAGCAGCGTATGGTCCGGTTGGAACACCGGGGAGCTGTTTTTT.

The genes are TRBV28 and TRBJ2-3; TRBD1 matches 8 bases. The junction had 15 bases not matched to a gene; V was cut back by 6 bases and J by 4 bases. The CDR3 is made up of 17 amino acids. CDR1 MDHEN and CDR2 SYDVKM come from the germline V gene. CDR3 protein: CASSPPDRGVRADTQYF. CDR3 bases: TGTGCCAGCAGCCCTCCTGACAGGGGTGTTAGAGCAGATACGCAGTATTTT. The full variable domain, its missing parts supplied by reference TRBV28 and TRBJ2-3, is DVKVTQSSRYLVKRTGEKVFLECVQDMDHENMFWYRQDPGLGLRLIYFSYDVKMKEKGDIPEGYSVSREKKERFSLILESASTNQTSMYLCASSPPDRGVRADTQYFGPGTRLTVL.

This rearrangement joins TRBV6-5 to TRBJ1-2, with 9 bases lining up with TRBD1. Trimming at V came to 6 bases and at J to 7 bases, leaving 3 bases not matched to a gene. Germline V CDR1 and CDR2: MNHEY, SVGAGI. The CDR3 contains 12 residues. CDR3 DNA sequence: TGTGCCAGCAGCCGGACAGGGGCTGGCTACACCTTC. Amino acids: CASSRTGAGYTF.

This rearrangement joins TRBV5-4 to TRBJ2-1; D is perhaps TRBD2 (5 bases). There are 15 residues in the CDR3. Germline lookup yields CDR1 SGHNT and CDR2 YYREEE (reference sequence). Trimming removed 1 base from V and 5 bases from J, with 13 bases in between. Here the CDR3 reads CASSLSGSQNNEQFF. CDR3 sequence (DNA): TGTGCCAGCAGCTTGAGCGGCAGTCAAAACAATGAGCAGTTCTTC.

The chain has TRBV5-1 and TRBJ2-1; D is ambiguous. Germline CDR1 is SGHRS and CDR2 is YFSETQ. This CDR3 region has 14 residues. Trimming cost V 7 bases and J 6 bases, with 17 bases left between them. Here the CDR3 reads CASRATANSNEQFF. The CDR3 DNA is TGCGCCAGCCGAGCGACTGCGAATAGCAATGAGCAGTTCTTC.

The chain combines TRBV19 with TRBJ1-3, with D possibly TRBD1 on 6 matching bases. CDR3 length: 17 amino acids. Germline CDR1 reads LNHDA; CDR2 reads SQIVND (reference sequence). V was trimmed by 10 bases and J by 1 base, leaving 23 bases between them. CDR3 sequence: CATRRTDLYSSGNTIYF. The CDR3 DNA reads TGTGCCACCCGCAGGACAGACCTATACTCGTCTGGAAACACCATATATTTT. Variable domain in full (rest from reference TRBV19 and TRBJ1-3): DGGITQSPKYLFRKEGQNVTLSCEQNLNHDAMYWYRQDPGQGLRLIYYSQIVNDFQKGDIAEGYSVSREKKESFPLTVTSAQKNPTAFYLCATRRTDLYSSGNTIYFGEGSWLTVV.

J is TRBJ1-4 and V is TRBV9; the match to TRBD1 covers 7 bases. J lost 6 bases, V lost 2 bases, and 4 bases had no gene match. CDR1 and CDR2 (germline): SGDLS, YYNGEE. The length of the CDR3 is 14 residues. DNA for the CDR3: TGTGCCAGCAGCGTTGGGGGGACAGATGAAAAACTGTTTTTT. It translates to CASSVGGTDEKLFF.